The clone carrying this TCR beta chain was recorded at least ten times. Antigen specificity is unknown. CDR1 and CDR2 from the germline V gene are SQVTM and ANQGSEA. J was trimmed by 8 bases and V by 6 bases; bases with no gene match: 12. The CDR3 spans 14 residues. The data derive from a study of identical twins. Study-wide findings and caveats: Sharing of beta out-of-frame sequences by twins showed a weaker excess.

TCRdb passed the 5' RACE reads through MiXCR, listing each CDR3 protein once. The data show 1,800,000 or so distinct CDR3 sequences, with 25% to 35% seen just once and 0.25% to 0.3% held by the top ten. Every one of the donors was a healthy Caucasian. The sample taken for sequencing was cord blood. The J gene is TRBJ2-3, the V gene TRBV29-1; 9 bases match TRBD1. The sequence came from a newborn girl in good health. CDR3 nucleotides: TGCAGCGTCCGAACCGGGACAGGGAGGGCTACGCAGTATTTT. This encodes CSVRTGTGRATQYF.